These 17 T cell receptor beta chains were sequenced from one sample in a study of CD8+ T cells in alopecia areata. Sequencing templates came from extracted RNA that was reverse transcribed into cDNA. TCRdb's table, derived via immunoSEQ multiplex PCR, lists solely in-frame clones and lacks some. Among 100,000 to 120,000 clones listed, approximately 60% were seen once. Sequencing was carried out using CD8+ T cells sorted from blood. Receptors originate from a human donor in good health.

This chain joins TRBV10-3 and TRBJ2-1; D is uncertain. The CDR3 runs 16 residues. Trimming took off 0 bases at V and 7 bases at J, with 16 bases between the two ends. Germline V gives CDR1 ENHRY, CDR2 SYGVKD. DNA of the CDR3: TGTGCCATCAGTGAGTCGATAAATCCAACCCAAAATGAGCAGTTCTTC. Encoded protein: CAISESINPTQNEQFF.

CDR3 sequence: CASSGRVDGAGYNEQFF. The DNA of the CDR3 is TGTGCCAGCAGCGGACGAGTAGATGGGGCGGGATACAATGAGCAGTTCTTC. This chain uses TRBV9 with TRBJ2-1; D perhaps matches TRBD2 (6 bases). Germline CDR1 is SGDLS and CDR2 is YYNGEE. This CDR3 spans 17 amino acids. V lost 3 bases, J lost 4 bases, and 20 bases lay in between.

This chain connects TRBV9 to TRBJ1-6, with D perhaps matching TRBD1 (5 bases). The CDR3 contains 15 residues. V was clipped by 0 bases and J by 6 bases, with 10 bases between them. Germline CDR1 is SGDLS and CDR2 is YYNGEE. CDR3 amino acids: CASSVGQGPNSPLHF. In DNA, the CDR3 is TGTGCCAGCAGCGTAGGGCAGGGCCCTAATTCACCCCTCCACTTT.

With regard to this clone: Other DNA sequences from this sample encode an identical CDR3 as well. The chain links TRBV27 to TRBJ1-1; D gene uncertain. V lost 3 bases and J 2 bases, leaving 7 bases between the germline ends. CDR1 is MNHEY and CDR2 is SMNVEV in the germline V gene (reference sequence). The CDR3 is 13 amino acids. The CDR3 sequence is CASSLGGNTEAFF. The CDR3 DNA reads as TGTGCCAGCAGTTTGGGAGGAAACACTGAAGCTTTCTTT.

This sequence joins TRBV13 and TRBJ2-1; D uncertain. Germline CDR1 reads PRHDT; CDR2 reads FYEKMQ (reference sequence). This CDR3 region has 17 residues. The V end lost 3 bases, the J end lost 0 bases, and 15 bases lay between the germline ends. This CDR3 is CASSLPITESSYNEQFF. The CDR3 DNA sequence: TGTGCCAGCAGCTTGCCCATCACAGAGAGCTCCTACAATGAGCAGTTCTTC.

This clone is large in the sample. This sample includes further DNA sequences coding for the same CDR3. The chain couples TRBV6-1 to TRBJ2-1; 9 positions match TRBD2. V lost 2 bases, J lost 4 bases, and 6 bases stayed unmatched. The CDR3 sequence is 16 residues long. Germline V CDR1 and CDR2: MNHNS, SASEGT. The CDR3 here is CASSEQAGGSYNEQFF. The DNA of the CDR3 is TGTGCCAGCAGTGAACAAGCGGGGGGTTCATACAATGAGCAGTTCTTC.

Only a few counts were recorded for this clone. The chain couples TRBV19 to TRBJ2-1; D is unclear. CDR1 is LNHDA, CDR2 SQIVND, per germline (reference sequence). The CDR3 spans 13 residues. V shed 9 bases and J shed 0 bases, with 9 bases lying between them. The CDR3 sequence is CASSRSSYNEQFF. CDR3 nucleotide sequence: TGTGCCAGCTCACGTAGCTCCTACAATGAGCAGTTCTTC.

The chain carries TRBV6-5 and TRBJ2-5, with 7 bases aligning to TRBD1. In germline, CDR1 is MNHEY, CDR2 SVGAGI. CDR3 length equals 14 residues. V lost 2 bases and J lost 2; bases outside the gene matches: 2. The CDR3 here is CASSYKDRQETQYF. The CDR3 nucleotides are TGTGCCAGCAGTTACAAGGACAGGCAAGAGACCCAGTACTTC.

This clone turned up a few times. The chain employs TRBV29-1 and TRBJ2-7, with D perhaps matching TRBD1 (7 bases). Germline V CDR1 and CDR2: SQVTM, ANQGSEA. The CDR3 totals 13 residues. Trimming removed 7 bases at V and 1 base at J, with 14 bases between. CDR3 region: CSAQGGQSYEQYF. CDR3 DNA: TGCAGCGCCCAGGGGGGCCAATCCTACGAGCAGTACTTC.

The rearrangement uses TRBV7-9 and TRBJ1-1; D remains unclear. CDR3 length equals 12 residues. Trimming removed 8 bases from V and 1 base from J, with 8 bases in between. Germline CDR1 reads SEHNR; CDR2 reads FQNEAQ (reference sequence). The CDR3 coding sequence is TGTGCCAGCGAAGCCTCGAACACTGAAGCTTTCTTT. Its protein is CASEASNTEAFF. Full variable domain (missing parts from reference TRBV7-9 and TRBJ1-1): DTGVSQNPRHKITKRGQNVTFRCDPISEHNRLYWYRQTLGQGPEFLTYFQNEAQLEKSRLLSDRFSAERPKGSFSTLEIQRTEQGDSAMYLCASEASNTEAFFGQGTRLTVV.

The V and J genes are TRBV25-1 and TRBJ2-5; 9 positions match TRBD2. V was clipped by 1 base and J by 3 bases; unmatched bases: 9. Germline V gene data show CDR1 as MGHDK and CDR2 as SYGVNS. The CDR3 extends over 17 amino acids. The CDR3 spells CASSESGASGVKETQYF. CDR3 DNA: TGTGCCAGCAGTGAATCCGGGGCTAGCGGGGTAAAAGAGACCCAGTACTTC.

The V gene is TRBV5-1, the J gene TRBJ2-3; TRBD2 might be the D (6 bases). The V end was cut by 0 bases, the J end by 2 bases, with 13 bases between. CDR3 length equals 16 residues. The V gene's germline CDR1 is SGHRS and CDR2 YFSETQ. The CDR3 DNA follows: TGCGCCAGCAGCTTGGTTTGGGGGGTTTTCACAGATACGCAGTATTTT. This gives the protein CASSLVWGVFTDTQYF.

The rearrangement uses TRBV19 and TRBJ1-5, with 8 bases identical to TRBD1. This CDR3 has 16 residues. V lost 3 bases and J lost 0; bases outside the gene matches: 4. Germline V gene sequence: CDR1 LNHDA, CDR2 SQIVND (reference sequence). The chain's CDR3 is CASSMTGVYSNQPQHF. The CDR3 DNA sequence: TGTGCCAGTAGTATGACAGGGGTATATAGCAATCAGCCCCAGCATTTT.

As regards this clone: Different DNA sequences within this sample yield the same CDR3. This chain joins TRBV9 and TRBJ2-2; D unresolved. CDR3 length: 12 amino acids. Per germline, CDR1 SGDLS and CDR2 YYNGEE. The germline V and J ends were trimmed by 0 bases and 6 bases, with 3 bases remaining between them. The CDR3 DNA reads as TGTGCCAGCAGCGTAGTCTCCGGGGAGCTGTTTTTT. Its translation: CASSVVSGELFF.

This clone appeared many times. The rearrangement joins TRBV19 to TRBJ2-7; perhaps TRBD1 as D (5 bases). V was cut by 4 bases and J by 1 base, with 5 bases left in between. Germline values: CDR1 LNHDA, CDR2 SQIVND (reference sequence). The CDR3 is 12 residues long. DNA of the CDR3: TGTGCCAGTAGTACAGGGTCCTACGAGCAGTACTTC. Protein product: CASSTGSYEQYF.

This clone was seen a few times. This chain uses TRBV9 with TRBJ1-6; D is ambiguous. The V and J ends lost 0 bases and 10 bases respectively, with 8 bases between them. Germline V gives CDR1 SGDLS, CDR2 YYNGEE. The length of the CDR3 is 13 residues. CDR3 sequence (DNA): TGTGCCAGCAGCGTAGAGTCGACGTCACCCCTCCACTTT. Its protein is CASSVESTSPLHF. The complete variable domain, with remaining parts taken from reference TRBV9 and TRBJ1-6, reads DSGVTQTPKHLITATGQRVTLRCSPRSGDLSVYWYQQSLDQGLQFLIQYYNGEERAKGNILERFSAQQFPDLHSELNLSSLELGDSALYFCASSVESTSPLHFGNGTRLTVT.

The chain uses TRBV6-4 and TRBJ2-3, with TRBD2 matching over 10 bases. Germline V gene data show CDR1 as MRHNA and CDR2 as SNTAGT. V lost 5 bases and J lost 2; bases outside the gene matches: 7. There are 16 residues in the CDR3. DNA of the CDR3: TGTGCCAGCAGTCCTCTAGCGGGGGTGAACACAGATACGCAGTATTTT. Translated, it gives CASSPLAGVNTDTQYF.